The 5 T cell receptor beta chains presented below share a single source sample, sequenced in a study of T cells after yellow fever vaccination. TCRdb called the 5' RACE reads again in MiXCR, with one record for every CDR3 protein. The table lists a few hundred thousand distinct CDR3 sequences, around 17% of them singletons. The sequenced sample was PBMCs, obtained 5 to 6 days after the first yellow fever vaccination. These receptors originate from a man younger than 30 who received the YFV17D yellow fever vaccine.

A few counts support this clonotype. V usage is TRBV3-1 and J usage is TRBJ2-5; D possibly corresponds to TRBD1 (6 bases). This CDR3 comprises 14 residues. V gave up 3 bases and J gave up 5 bases, with 13 bases separating them. CDR1 is LGHDT and CDR2 is YNNKEL in the germline V gene (reference sequence). The CDR3 coding sequence is TGTGCCAGCAGCCAGACAGGAAAAATGGAGACCCAGTACTTC. Encoded protein: CASSQTGKMETQYF.

The V gene is TRBV6-1, the J gene TRBJ1-1; possible D gene TRBD1, 6 bases. CDR1 is MNHNS and CDR2 is SASEGT in the germline V gene. The CDR3 is 15 residues long. V lost 8 bases and J lost 0, with 16 bases in between. The CDR3 loop reads CASARGYHMNTEAFF. The CDR3 DNA reads as TGTGCCAGCGCCAGGGGTTACCATATGAACACTGAAGCTTTCTTT.

The chain joins TRBV6-5 to TRBJ2-2; D is undetermined. The CDR3 contains 12 residues. The V end was cut by 2 bases, the J end by 4 bases, with 2 bases between. CDR1 and CDR2 (germline): MNHEY, SVGAGI. The CDR3 here is CASSYITGELFF. The CDR3 nucleotides read TGTGCCAGCAGTTACATCACCGGGGAGCTGTTTTTT.

This chain uses TRBV11-3 with TRBJ2-3; D ambiguous. This CDR3 is built from 15 residues. V gave up 3 bases and J gave up 1 base, with 11 bases separating them. In germline, CDR1 is SGHNT, CDR2 YENEEA. CDR3 in DNA: TGTGCCAGCAGCTTCGGCCAGGATGGCACAGATACGCAGTATTTT. Residues: CASSFGQDGTDTQYF.

The chain links TRBV29-1 to TRBJ1-1; D ambiguous. The V end was cut by 2 bases, the J end by 0 bases, with 4 bases between. This CDR3 has 12 residues. CDR1 is SQVTM and CDR2 is ANQGSEA in the germline V gene. The CDR3 DNA sequence: TGCAGCGTTGAACTCATGAACACTGAAGCTTTCTTT. Translating gives CSVELMNTEAFF.